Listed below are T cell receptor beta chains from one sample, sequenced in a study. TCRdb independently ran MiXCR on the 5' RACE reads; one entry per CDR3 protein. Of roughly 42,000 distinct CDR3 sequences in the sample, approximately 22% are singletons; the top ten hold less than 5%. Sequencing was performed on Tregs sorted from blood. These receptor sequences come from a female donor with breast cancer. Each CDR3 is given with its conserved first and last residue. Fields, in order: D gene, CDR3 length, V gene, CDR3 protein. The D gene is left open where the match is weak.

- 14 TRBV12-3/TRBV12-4 CASRLGLASGEQFF
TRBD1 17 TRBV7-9 CASSFLGDRRANQPQHF
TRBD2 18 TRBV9 CASAGGLAGGASYNEQFF
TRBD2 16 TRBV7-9 CASSLSSGASYNEQFF
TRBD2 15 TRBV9 CASRSSGRRTGELFF
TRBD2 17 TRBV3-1 CASSQVEPGLATDTQYF
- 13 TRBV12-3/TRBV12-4 CASISTESYEQYF
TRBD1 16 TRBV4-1 CASSQGGGQGRLEQYF
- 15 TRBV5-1 CASSGDASSYNEQFF
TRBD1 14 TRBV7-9 CASSLASGGPEQYF
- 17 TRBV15 CATSRVRRTGLNTEAFF
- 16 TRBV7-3 CASSLTQGGGKDTQYF
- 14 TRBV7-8 CASSLLARGDEQFF
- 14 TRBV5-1 CASSQGPAVETQYF
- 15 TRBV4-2 CASSPGLPDYNEQFF
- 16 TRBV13 CASSLGTGGTGNTIYF